This TCR beta chain was sequenced for a study of early T cells in non-severe SARS-CoV-2 infection. Study-wide context: RNA in bulk from unsorted whole blood was sequenced, and chains were unpaired.

In the library, individual cDNA molecules carried attached unique molecular identifiers. TCRdb used MiXCR to reprocess the 5' RACE reads, holding one entry per CDR3 protein. The data contain over 70,000 distinct CDR3 sequences, around 13% of them singletons. The CDR3 runs 16 residues. Germline trimming cut 4 bases from V and 3 bases from J; bases unmatched to any gene: 5. Findings of the study overall: Sequences matched to VDJdb favored anti-spike CD8 responses, while private and CD4 specificities were missed.

This clonotype was found a few times. The antigen is unknown. The sequences come from whole blood, collected at baseline. The sequence came from an adult who was a healthcare worker with PCR-confirmed SARS-CoV-2 infection or an uninfected control (not recorded which). V usage is TRBV12-3 or TRBV12-4 and J usage is TRBJ2-1, with 11 bases aligning to TRBD2. In DNA, the CDR3 is TGTGCCAGCAGTTCACGGACTAGCGGGTACTACAATGAGCAGTTCTTC. It codes for CASSSRTSGYYNEQFF.